The 17 T cell receptor beta chains below were found in one sample sequenced in a study of blood T cell repertoires in COVID-19. Profiling relied on immunoSEQ multiplex PCR, and the TCRdb table lists in-frame clones only, not all of them. Here the sample spans tens of thousands of clones, roughly 89% being singletons. The specimen sequenced was peripheral blood. The receptors derive from a man aged 55 to 70 with active COVID-19.

CDR3 loop: CASSQVAGSTDTQYF. CDR3 bases: TGTGCCAGCAGCCAAGTGGCAGGGAGCACAGATACGCAGTATTTT. V is TRBV4-2 and J is TRBJ2-3, with D possibly matching TRBD1 (5 bases). The CDR3 runs 15 residues. Trimming removed 1 base at V and 0 bases at J, with 8 bases between. Germline assignment: CDR1 LGHNA and CDR2 YNFKEQ.

CDR3: CASSLGGWTEAFF. The CDR3 DNA reads TGTGCCAGCAGTTTAGGGGGGTGGACTGAAGCTTTCTTT. The chain has TRBV28 and TRBJ1-1, with D tentatively TRBD1 (5 bases). CDR3 size: 13 residues. The V end lost 2 bases, the J end lost 5 bases, and 9 bases lay between the germline ends. CDR1 is MDHEN and CDR2 is SYDVKM in the germline V gene.

The chain links TRBV15 to TRBJ1-6, with D maybe TRBD1 (6 bases). The V gene lost 3 bases and the J gene lost 7 bases, with 13 bases spanning the gap. CDR3 length: 15 amino acids. CDR1 and CDR2 (germline): LNHNV, YYDKDF (reference sequence). As DNA, the CDR3 is TGTGCCACCAGCAGGGGAACAGGGTACAATTCACCCCTCCACTTT. Translated, it gives CATSRGTGYNSPLHF.

The V and J genes are TRBV9 and TRBJ2-1; 10 bases are shared with TRBD2. J gave up 8 bases and V 2 bases, and 10 bases lay outside the gene matches. CDR1 and CDR2 from the germline V gene are SGDLS and YYNGEE. This CDR3 has 16 amino acids. The DNA for the CDR3 is TGTGCCAGCAGCGTGAGCGGGAGGGCCAGTAGGGATGAGCAGTTCTTC. This sequence encodes CASSVSGRASRDEQFF.

The chain employs TRBV6-2 or TRBV6-3 and TRBJ1-3; D uncertain. Trimming shortened V by 6 bases and J by 4 bases, and 19 bases separated the two germline ends. CDR3 length equals 16 residues. Germline V gives CDR1 MNHEY, CDR2 SVGEGT. CDR3 residues: CASSPREEIRGNTIYF. The CDR3 nucleotides are TGTGCCAGCAGCCCTCGAGAGGAAATAAGGGGAAACACCATATATTTT.

The chain has TRBV6-5 and TRBJ2-4, with a possible D match to TRBD2 (5 bases). V lost 7 bases to trimming and J lost 2 bases, with 9 bases between them. This CDR3 comprises 13 residues. Germline values: CDR1 MNHEY, CDR2 SVGAGI. The CDR3 reads CASNPGTKNIQYF. Written as DNA, the CDR3 is TGTGCCAGCAACCCGGGAACCAAAAACATTCAGTACTTC.

The chain links TRBV12-3 or TRBV12-4 to TRBJ1-2; the D is unclear. The CDR3 is made up of 11 amino acids. V shed 5 bases and J shed 5 bases, with 6 bases lying between them. This chain's CDR3 is CASSPGYGYTF. CDR3 DNA sequence: TGTGCCAGCAGTCCGGGTTATGGCTACACCTTC.

This clone was found once. This rearrangement joins TRBV6-2 or TRBV6-3 to TRBJ2-3; TRBD2 matches at 14 bases. Trimming at V came to 6 bases and at J to 2 bases, leaving 10 bases not matched to a gene. This CDR3 comprises 18 residues. In germline, CDR1 is MNHEY, CDR2 SVGEGT. This chain's CDR3 is CASSKGTSGSPYTDTQYF. The CDR3 nucleotides are TGTGCCAGCAGCAAAGGGACTAGCGGGAGTCCCTACACAGATACGCAGTATTTT.

The chain is built from TRBV19 and TRBJ1-2, with D tentatively TRBD1 (5 bases). The CDR3 totals 13 residues. Germline V gene sequence: CDR1 LNHDA, CDR2 SQIVND (reference sequence). The V end was cut by 2 bases, the J end by 4 bases, with 8 bases between. CDR3: CASSISQGYGYTF. For the CDR3, the DNA is TGTGCCAGTAGTATAAGTCAGGGCTATGGCTACACCTTC.

The CDR3 nucleotides read TGTGCCAGCAGCTTACTGGGCAGAATGCAAGACATTCAGTACTTC. As protein: CASSLLGRMQDIQYF. The chain uses TRBV7-3 and TRBJ2-4; D gene ambiguous. CDR3 size: 15 residues. V was trimmed by 2 bases and J by 8 bases, leaving 16 bases between them. Germline V lookup: CDR1 SGHTA, CDR2 FQGTGA.

Regarding this clone: The CDR3 does not close with the conserved phenylalanine or tryptophan, likely indicating a read error. It is unclear where the CDR3 begins or ends on the DNA, so no DNA is shown, and the CDR3 is as TCRdb lists it. The V and J genes are TRBV11-2 and TRBJ1-2. Germline V lookup: CDR1 SGHAT, CDR2 FQNNGV. The CDR3 totals 12 residues, both ends included. CDR3 amino acids: CASSLVRGALWS.

The chain has TRBV6-5 and TRBJ1-1; tentatively, D is TRBD1 (5 bases). V lost 2 bases and J lost 11, with 15 bases in between. Germline CDR1 is MNHEY and CDR2 is SVGAGI. The CDR3 has 13 amino acids. CDR3 nucleotides: TGTGCCAGCAGTTACAGAGACAGCGGGAGGGCTTTCTTT. Its protein is CASSYRDSGRAFF.

The count of this clone is one. Here the CDR3 DNA reads TGTGCCAGCAGCCCTACTGGGAGAGGCGACGAGCAGTACTTC. It encodes CASSPTGRGDEQYF. The V and J genes are TRBV4-2 and TRBJ2-7; tentatively, D is TRBD2 (5 bases). Deletions cut 4 bases from V and 5 bases from J, with 15 bases between. There are 14 residues in the CDR3. Germline loops: CDR1 LGHNA, CDR2 YNFKEQ.

The chain has TRBV5-1 and TRBJ2-7; TRBD2 agrees at 7 bases. CDR3 size: 15 residues. The germline V gene encodes CDR1 SGHRS and CDR2 YFSETQ. With 5 bases clipped from V and 3 bases from J, the junction kept 11 bases outside the gene matches. The CDR3 region is CASRPSGAGGYEQYF. In DNA form, the CDR3 reads TGCGCCAGCAGACCGAGCGGGGCCGGCGGCTACGAGCAGTACTTC.

This clone has only a few counts. The gene calls are TRBV19 and TRBJ2-7, with a tentative D call TRBD1 (6 bases). V lost 4 bases and J 2 bases, leaving 9 bases between the germline ends. Per the germline V gene, CDR1 is LNHDA and CDR2 is SQIVND (reference sequence). CDR3 length equals 13 residues. The CDR3 here is CASSTGTPYEQYF. Here the CDR3 DNA reads TGTGCCAGTAGTACAGGGACACCCTACGAGCAGTACTTC.

The chain is built from TRBV27 and TRBJ2-7, with 7 bases fitting TRBD2. V lost 5 bases, J lost 0 bases, and 7 bases stayed unmatched. CDR1 is MNHEY and CDR2 is SMNVEV in the germline V gene (reference sequence). The CDR3 extends over 15 amino acids. CDR3 nucleotides: TGTGCCAGCAGTGCGCTTGGGAGGGGCTCCTACGAGCAGTACTTC. This translates into CASSALGRGSYEQYF.

This sequence joins TRBV7-2 and TRBJ2-3, with 10 bases matching TRBD1. After removal of 2 bases from V and 5 bases from J, the junction contained 4 bases not matched to a gene. CDR1 and CDR2 from the germline V gene are SGHTA and FQGNSA. The CDR3 loop spans 15 amino acids. CDR3 nucleotide sequence: TGTGCCAGCAGCTTATTCGGGACAGGGGAAGATACGCAGTATTTT. Protein product: CASSLFGTGEDTQYF. Full variable domain (remainder filled in from reference TRBV7-2 and TRBJ2-3): GAGVSQSPSNKVTEKGKDVELRCDPISGHTALYWYRQSLGQGLEFLIYFQGNSAPDKSGLPSDRFSAERTGGSVSTLTIQRTQQEDSAVYLCASSLFGTGEDTQYFGPGTRLTVL.